This record looks at one T cell receptor (beta chain) sequence and its context. No antigen is known for it. The germline V gene has CDR1 SEHNR and CDR2 FQNEAQ (reference sequence). V was cut by 1 base and J by 0 bases, with 14 bases left in between. The CDR3 covers 17 residues. Produced via immunoSEQ multiplex PCR; TCRdb's table is partial and in-frame only. The table lists roughly 86,000 clones, 90% to 95% of them singletons, with 0.55% to 0.8% in the top ten. The entry originates in a study of OX40 agonist ivuxolimab in advanced cancers. For the study at large: Ivuxolimab, an antibody acting as an agonist of OX40 (CD134), was used to treat patients. The diagnoses of dose-escalation patients were hepatocellular carcinoma, melanoma, renal cell or head and neck cancer.

General observations from the study: Expanded clones were, on average, more numerous in CD8+ T cells than in CD4+.

The chain employs TRBV7-9 and TRBJ2-3; D might be TRBD1 (5 bases). The material sequenced was CD4+ or CD8+ T cells sorted from blood, taken in a trial of the OX40 agonist ivuxolimab. The clonotype comes from an adult with an advanced solid tumor such as melanoma, head and neck, liver or kidney cancer. The CDR3 loop reads CASSLGPLRGSTDTQYF. DNA for the CDR3: TGTGCCAGCAGCTTAGGCCCTCTAAGGGGTAGCACAGATACGCAGTATTTT.